What follows describes a single T cell receptor (beta chain). What it binds is not known. The source of the sample is a study of cytomegalovirus exposure and HLA in healthy donors. Study results and caveats: For most subjects, TCR beta sequences were reported to predict HLA-A and HLA-B alleles with accuracy.

The PCR made use of 60 Vbeta and 13 Jbeta primers. Repertoires were generated with immunoSEQ multiplex PCR, while TCRdb's copy carries only in-frame clones and drops some. The data show about 190,000 clones, 70% to 80% seen once. Per the germline V gene, CDR1 is MGHDK and CDR2 is SYGVNS. The CDR3 spans 15 residues. The junction had 2 bases not matched to a gene; V was cut back by 4 bases and J by 4 bases. The sequence was collected from a woman in her forties or fifties in good health and CMV-seronegative. The V gene is TRBV25-1, the J gene TRBJ1-6; 9 bases match TRBD1. Sequenced material: PBMCs. CDR3 nucleotide sequence: TGTGCCAGCAGTGCCGGGACAGGGTATAATTCACCCCTCCACTTT. Its protein product is CASSAGTGYNSPLHF.